This TCR beta chain was obtained from a study of shared clonotypes between healthy human individuals. Study findings and constraints: Generally, naive subsets came out with larger estimated richness than memory subsets.

Measured with immunoSEQ multiplex PCR; TCRdb has only the in-frame clones, and not every one. The sample lists around 940,000 clones, 60% to 85% occurring once. With respect to this clone: Its matching antigen is unknown.

Germline CDR1 and CDR2: MDHEN and SYDVKM. V lost 5 bases and J 8 bases, leaving 12 bases between the germline ends. This CDR3 has 12 residues. The sequencing input was memory CD4+ T cells sorted from blood. Stated subset: CD45RA-negative fraction. The genes are TRBV28 and TRBJ1-2, with D perhaps TRBD1 (6 bases). This clonotype was sampled from a man aged 18 to 29 in good health. The CDR3 is CASSLQGGGYTF. The CDR3 DNA reads as TGTGCCAGCAGTCTACAGGGAGGCGGCTACACCTTC.